This TCR beta chain was documented in a study of T cells in localized non-small cell lung cancer. Findings and caveats of the study: Since sequencing was restricted to only one region of the tumor, intratumor heterogeneity remains a possibility. A median of about 60 of the top 100 tumor clones appeared in adjacent lung, which was paired and uninvolved.

The ends were cut back, 5 bases at V and 5 bases at J, with 16 bases in the middle. Germline V gene data show CDR1 as SEHNR and CDR2 as FQNEAQ (reference sequence). The length of the CDR3 is 15 residues. As regards this clone: Its target is not known.

Only in-frame clones appear in the TCRdb table, and some are missing; sequencing was by immunoSEQ multiplex PCR. The sample consists of tens of thousands of clones, about 88% of them appearing once. The clonotype was recovered from a female donor of 60 years or more with stage I squamous cell lung carcinoma. Sequencing used peripheral blood, obtained before any cancer treatment. The chain has TRBV7-9 and TRBJ2-1; unclear D gene. The CDR3 spells CASSPPPRFNNEQFF. CDR3 sequence (DNA): TGTGCCAGCAGCCCCCCCCCTAGATTTAACAATGAGCAGTTCTTC.